This T cell receptor (beta chain) was sequenced for a study of shared clonotypes between healthy human individuals. Across the whole study: Samples came from a couple of female and three male donors aged 18 to 49. CD4 naive and memory got three plates each, CD8 naive two, CD8 memory one.

As concerns this clone: Antigen specificity is unknown. Other DNA sequences in the sample encode the same CDR3.

Study-level findings and limits: The study generally estimated greater richness for naive than memory subsets.

Profiled with immunoSEQ multiplex PCR; TCRdb holds only in-frame clones, not every one. The table shows roughly 2 million clones, with about 95% occurring only once. The CDR3 has 13 amino acids. Looked up from germline, CDR1 is MNHEY and CDR2 is SMNVEV (reference sequence). J gave up 4 bases and V 0 bases, and 0 bases lay outside the gene matches. As defined, naive CD8 cells were CD45RO-negative and positively selected for CCR7, with terminally differentiated effector memory CD45RA+ cells excluded. The donors, all of them Caucasian adults, lived in Nashville, Tennessee. Input material: naive CD8+ T cells sorted from blood. V and J are TRBV27 and TRBJ2-7, with 7 bases identical to TRBD2. The TCR was taken from a man younger than 35 in good health. The CDR3 spells CASSLSGGYEQYF. The CDR3 bases are TGTGCCAGCAGTTTATCGGGAGGGTACGAGCAGTACTTC.